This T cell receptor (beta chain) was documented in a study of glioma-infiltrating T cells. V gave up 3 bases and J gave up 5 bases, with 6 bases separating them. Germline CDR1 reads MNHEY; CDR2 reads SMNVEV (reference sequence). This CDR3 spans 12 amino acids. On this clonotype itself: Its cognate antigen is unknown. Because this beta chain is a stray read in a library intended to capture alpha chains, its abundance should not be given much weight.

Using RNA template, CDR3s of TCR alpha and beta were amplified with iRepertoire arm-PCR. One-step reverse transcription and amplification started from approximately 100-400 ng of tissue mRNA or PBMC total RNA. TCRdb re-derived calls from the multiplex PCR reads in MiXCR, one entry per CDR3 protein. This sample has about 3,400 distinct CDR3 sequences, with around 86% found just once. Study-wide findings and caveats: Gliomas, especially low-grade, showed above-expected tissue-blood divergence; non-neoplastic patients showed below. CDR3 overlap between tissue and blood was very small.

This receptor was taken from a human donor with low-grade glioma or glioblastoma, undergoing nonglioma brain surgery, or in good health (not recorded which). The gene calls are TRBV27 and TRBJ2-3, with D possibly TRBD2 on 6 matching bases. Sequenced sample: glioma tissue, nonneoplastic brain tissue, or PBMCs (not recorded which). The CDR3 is CASSLGGDTQYF. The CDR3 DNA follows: TGTGCCAGCAGTTTGGGGGGAGATACGCAGTATTTT.